Below are 25 T cell receptor beta chains sequenced from a single sample in a study of blood T cell repertoires in COVID-19. TCRdb's copy holds only in-frame clones and misses some; the assay was immunoSEQ multiplex PCR. The sample contains some 27,000 clones, around 90% of which appear only once. The sample comprised peripheral blood. All receptors come from a human donor in a cohort sampled during active COVID-19.

The chain employs TRBV7-6 and TRBJ2-2; tentative D call: TRBD1 (6 bases). Germline assignment: CDR1 SGHVS and CDR2 FNYEAQ. This CDR3 contains 16 residues. Deletions cut 3 bases from V and 0 bases from J, with 11 bases between. CDR3 residues: CASSLWTEANTGELFF. CDR3 sequence (DNA): TGTGCCAGCAGCTTGTGGACAGAAGCGAACACCGGGGAGCTGTTTTTT. The full variable domain, in which reference TRBV7-6 and TRBJ2-2 provide the parts outside the CDR3, is GAGVSQSPRYKVTKRGQDVALRCDPISGHVSLYWYRQALGQGPEFLTYFNYEAQQDKSGLPNDRFSAERPEGSISTLTIQRTEQRDSAMYRCASSLWTEANTGELFFGEGSRLTVL.

V is TRBV11-2 and J is TRBJ2-5, with a weak D call TRBD2 (5 bases). V was clipped by 11 bases and J by 2 bases, with 12 bases between them. CDR3 size: 12 residues. Germline V lookup: CDR1 SGHAT, CDR2 FQNNGV. The DNA for the CDR3 is TGTGCCGGAAAGCGGTTACAAGAGACCCAGTACTTC. Protein product: CAGKRLQETQYF.

The V call is TRBV4-1, the J call TRBJ2-7; D possibly corresponds to TRBD2 (6 bases). Germline lookup yields CDR1 MGHRA and CDR2 YSYEKL. CDR3 length: 15 residues. Trimming pared 1 base from V and 0 bases from J, leaving 10 bases between. The DNA for the CDR3 is TGCGCCAGCAGCCAAGGGTTAGCGGTCTCCTACGAGCAGTACTTC. Amino acid sequence: CASSQGLAVSYEQYF.

The J gene is TRBJ2-7, the V gene TRBV28; TRBD1 matches 8 bases. Germline values: CDR1 MDHEN, CDR2 SYDVKM. Trimming at V came to 6 bases and at J to 2 bases, leaving 6 bases not matched to a gene. This CDR3 comprises 14 residues. Here the CDR3 DNA reads TGTGCCAGCAGGGCGGTGGGACAGGCCTACGAGCAGTACTTC. It yields the protein CASRAVGQAYEQYF.

V is TRBV10-1 and J is TRBJ2-3; D is possibly TRBD1 (9 bases). Trimming cost V 10 bases and J 5 bases, with 31 bases left between them. The germline V gene encodes CDR1 WNHNN and CDR2 SYGVQD (reference sequence). The CDR3 contains 18 residues. In DNA, the CDR3 is TGCGCCATCCCTCGGGGACAGGGTTCGGGAGGGGGCGTAGATACGCAGTATTTT. Residues: CAIPRGQGSGGGVDTQYF.

The genes are TRBV13 and TRBJ1-3, with D possibly matching TRBD1 (6 bases). Looked up from germline, CDR1 is PRHDT and CDR2 is FYEKMQ (reference sequence). Between the trimmed V and J ends, which lost 7 bases and 4 bases, there was a span of 17 bases. The length of the CDR3 is 15 residues. The CDR3 DNA reads as TGTGCCAGCACCCTCGGGGGGGGCAGGGGAAACACCATATATTTT. Translation: CASTLGGGRGNTIYF.

This clone was seen only once. The gene calls are TRBV3-1 (or the pseudogene TRBV3-2) and TRBJ1-5, with D uncertain. Germline CDR1 reads LGHDT; CDR2 reads YNNKEL (reference sequence). V lost 0 bases to trimming and J lost 5 bases, with 5 bases between them. This CDR3 region has 13 residues. CDR3 loop: CASSQDSYQPQHF. The DNA for the CDR3 is TGTGCCAGCAGCCAAGACAGTTATCAGCCCCAGCATTTT.

On this clone itself: The same CDR3 also results from other DNA sequences found in this sample. The chain recombines TRBV10-2 with TRBJ1-2; weak D call: TRBD1 (6 bases). V was cut by 7 bases and J by 5 bases, with 20 bases left in between. The CDR3 spans 15 residues. Looked up from germline, CDR1 is WSHSY and CDR2 is SAAADI. CDR3 bases: TGCGCCAGCACAAGACAGGTCTCTTGGGTTTATGGCTACACCTTC. Translation gives CASTRQVSWVYGYTF.

V gene TRBV19 combines with J gene TRBJ1-6; TRBD1 might be the D (6 bases). The CDR3 contains 13 residues. V was trimmed by 7 bases and J by 14 bases, leaving 18 bases between them. The germline V gene encodes CDR1 LNHDA and CDR2 SQIVND (reference sequence). CDR3 bases: TGTGCCAGTATCGGGCAGGGGAGAGATTCCCTCCACTTT. This codes for CASIGQGRDSLHF.

The genes are TRBV6-6 and TRBJ2-7, with 12 bases fitting TRBD2. The CDR3 is made up of 20 amino acids. The germline V gene encodes CDR1 MNHNY and CDR2 SVGAGI (reference sequence). The junction had 20 bases not matched to a gene; V was cut back by 5 bases and J by 3 bases. CDR3 DNA: TGTGCCAGCAGTCGCGGACTAGCGGGACATGAGGCCCGCAATCGCTACGAGCAGTACTTC. Its protein product is CASSRGLAGHEARNRYEQYF.

V usage is TRBV7-3 and J usage is TRBJ2-3, with D perhaps matching TRBD2 (6 bases). There are 15 residues in the CDR3. The germline V gene has CDR1 SGHTA and CDR2 FQGTGA. Between the trimmed V and J ends, which lost 1 base and 5 bases, there was a span of 13 bases. This CDR3 reads CASSLNGGRVDTQYF. Here the CDR3 DNA reads TGTGCCAGCAGCTTAAACGGGGGAAGAGTAGATACGCAGTATTTT.

The chain couples TRBV27 to TRBJ2-3; the match to TRBD2 covers 12 bases. Unmatched junction bases numbered 6, after V lost 3 bases and J lost 5 bases. The CDR3 is 16 residues long. CDR1 MNHEY and CDR2 SMNVEV come from the germline V gene (reference sequence). CDR3 region: CASSFLRLAGVDTQYF. CDR3 bases: TGTGCCAGCAGTTTCCTTAGACTAGCGGGAGTAGATACGCAGTATTTT.

Remarks on this clone: A junction boundary mismatches the germline segment, possibly from a read error. The gene calls are TRBV28 and TRBJ1-2; 8 nucleotides line up with TRBD1. This CDR3 contains 15 residues. Germline-derived CDR1 and CDR2 are MDHEN and SYDVKM. The CDR3 DNA is TGTGCCAACAGTTTAATAGTCAGGGGGCGGGGTGGCTACACCTTC. This encodes CANSLIVRGRGGYTF.

V gene TRBV10-3 combines with J gene TRBJ2-2; 8 nucleotides line up with TRBD1. The CDR3 has 15 residues. Germline CDR1 and CDR2: ENHRY and SYGVKD. Germline trimming cut 6 bases from V and 3 bases from J; bases unmatched to any gene: 6. The CDR3 sequence: CAIRDRAKDTGELFF. CDR3 DNA: TGTGCCATCAGGGACAGGGCCAAAGACACCGGGGAGCTGTTTTTT.

The rearrangement uses TRBV5-1 and TRBJ2-2; 8 bases line up with TRBD2. This CDR3 is built from 17 residues. The V gene end was trimmed by 0 bases and the J gene end by 6 bases; junction bases not matched to a gene: 10. In germline, CDR1 is SGHRS, CDR2 YFSETQ. CDR3 in DNA: TGCGCCAGCAGCTTGGAACCGACTAGCGTCGTTGCCGGGGAGCTGTTTTTT. The encoded protein is CASSLEPTSVVAGELFF.

J is TRBJ2-1 and V is TRBV7-3; 11 positions agree with TRBD2. The CDR3 runs to 15 residues. Germline CDR1 and CDR2: SGHTA and FQGTGA. J lost 9 bases, V lost 5 bases, and 9 bases had no gene match. The CDR3 bases are TGTGCCAGCAGCCCAACTAGCGGGAGCCGGGGTGAGCAGTTCTTC. Translation: CASSPTSGSRGEQFF.

V is TRBV7-2 and J is TRBJ1-5; no clear D. V was pared by 3 bases and J by 0 bases, with 6 bases between. Germline V CDR1 and CDR2: SGHTA, FQGNSA. The CDR3 totals 14 residues. The DNA for the CDR3 is TGTGCCAGCAGCTTTAGCGGTAGCAATCAGCCCCAGCATTTT. This encodes CASSFSGSNQPQHF.

The chain uses TRBV9 and TRBJ1-4; TRBD1 is a possible D gene (5 bases). Trimming removed 0 bases at V and 3 bases at J, with 9 bases between. CDR3 size: 15 residues. The germline V gene has CDR1 SGDLS and CDR2 YYNGEE. The CDR3 sequence is CASSVEGQSNEKLFF. Here the CDR3 DNA reads TGTGCCAGCAGCGTAGAGGGGCAATCTAATGAAAAACTGTTTTTT.

This clone was detected only a few times. The chain is built from TRBV6-6 and TRBJ2-2; perhaps TRBD2 as D (6 bases). The germline V and J ends were trimmed by 7 bases and 3 bases, with 12 bases remaining between them. CDR1 is MNHNY and CDR2 is SVGAGI in the germline V gene (reference sequence). There are 14 residues in the CDR3. CDR3 nucleotide sequence: TGTGCCAGCAATCCGGGGGTGGACACCGGGGAGCTGTTTTTT. It codes for CASNPGVDTGELFF.

The chain uses TRBV28 and TRBJ2-3, with D tentatively TRBD2 (6 bases). Germline V gene sequence: CDR1 MDHEN, CDR2 SYDVKM. The CDR3 is 18 residues long. Trimming stripped 6 bases from V and 0 bases from J, with 22 bases between. CDR3 in amino acids: CASSTRALGLSSTDTQYF. CDR3 nucleotide sequence: TGTGCCAGCAGCACGAGGGCGCTGGGACTCTCTAGCACAGATACGCAGTATTTT.

The chain carries TRBV20-1 and TRBJ2-5; 13 nucleotides match TRBD2. Germline-derived CDR1 and CDR2 are DFQATT and SNEGSKA (reference sequence). V dropped 3 bases and J dropped 6; count of bases not matched to a gene: 7. The CDR3 is made up of 15 amino acids. CDR3 loop: CSASVGLAGVKTQYF. The DNA for the CDR3 is TGCAGTGCTAGTGTAGGACTAGCGGGGGTTAAGACCCAGTACTTC.

The genes are TRBV5-5 and TRBJ2-7, with 8 bases identical to TRBD1. This CDR3 spans 14 amino acids. The J segment lost 7 bases and the V segment lost 0 bases, leaving 6 bases of the junction unmatched. Germline assignment: CDR1 SGHKS and CDR2 YYEKEE (reference sequence). CDR3 region: CASSLGQGFGEQYF. The CDR3 coding sequence is TGTGCCAGCAGCTTGGGACAGGGGTTCGGTGAGCAGTACTTC.

V usage is TRBV7-8 and J usage is TRBJ2-1, with D tentatively TRBD2 (6 bases). The germline gives CDR1 SGHVS, CDR2 FQNEAQ. Between the trimmed V and J ends, which lost 4 bases and 0 bases, there was a span of 10 bases. This CDR3 comprises 15 residues. As DNA, the CDR3 is TGTGCCAGCAGCTCGAGGGAGGACTCCTACAATGAGCAGTTCTTC. This sequence encodes CASSSREDSYNEQFF. The entire variable domain, with the rest obtained from reference TRBV7-8 and TRBJ2-1, is as follows: GAGVSQSPRYKVAKRGQDVALRCDPISGHVSLFWYQQALGQGPEFLTYFQNEAQLDKSGLPSDRFFAERPEGSVSTLKIQRTQQEDSAVYLCASSSREDSYNEQFFGPGTRLTVL.

The genes are TRBV9 and TRBJ2-7; 9 bases are a match to TRBD1. Trimming removed 3 bases from V and 5 bases from J; junction bases left unmatched: 15. Germline values: CDR1 SGDLS, CDR2 YYNGEE. This CDR3 is built from 17 residues. The CDR3 region has the DNA TGTGCCAGCAGCGCTCAGGCGGGGACAGGGATTAACGACGAGCAGTACTTC. Translating gives CASSAQAGTGINDEQYF.

This rearrangement joins TRBV5-4 to TRBJ1-1; 8 nucleotides align to TRBD1. This CDR3 is 14 amino acids long. Germline V gene lookup returns CDR1 SGHNT and CDR2 YYREEE (reference sequence). Trimming took 0 bases from V and 10 from J; bases not matched to a gene: 8. Written as DNA, the CDR3 is TGTGCCAGCAGCTTGGACGGACAGGGAGGTCGAGCTTTCTTT. Its protein product is CASSLDGQGGRAFF.